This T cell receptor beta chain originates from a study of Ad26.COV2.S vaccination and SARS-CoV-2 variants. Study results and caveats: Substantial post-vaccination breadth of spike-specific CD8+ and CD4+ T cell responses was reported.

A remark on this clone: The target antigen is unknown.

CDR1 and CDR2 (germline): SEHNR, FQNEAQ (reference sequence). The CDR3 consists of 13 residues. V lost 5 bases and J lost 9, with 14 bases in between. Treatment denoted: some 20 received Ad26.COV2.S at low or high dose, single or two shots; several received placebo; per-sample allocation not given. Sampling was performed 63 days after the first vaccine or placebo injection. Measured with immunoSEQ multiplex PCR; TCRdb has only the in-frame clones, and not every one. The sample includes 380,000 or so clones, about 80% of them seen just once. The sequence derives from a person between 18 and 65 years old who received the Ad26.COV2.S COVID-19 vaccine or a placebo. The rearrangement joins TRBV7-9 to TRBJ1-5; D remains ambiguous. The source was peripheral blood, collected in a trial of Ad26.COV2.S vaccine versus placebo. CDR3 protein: CASSPLIVGPQHF. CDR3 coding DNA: TGTGCCAGCAGCCCCCTAATTGTTGGGCCCCAGCATTTT.